This record covers a single TCR beta chain. Its antigen remains unknown. The posterior iliac crest or another chosen site supplied post-transplant bone marrow aspirates. The sample comes from a study of graft-versus-host responses after intestinal transplantation. This CDR3 is 13 amino acids long. Germline V gene sequence: CDR1 SGHTA, CDR2 FQGNSA. V lost 1 base and J lost 6, with 10 bases in between. Produced via immunoSEQ multiplex PCR; TCRdb's table is partial and in-frame only. The repertoire holds almost 70,000 clones, with more than 90% as singletons. Findings and caveats of the study: HvG clone declines early post-transplant were associated with peak circulating GvH levels.

The origin of this receptor is a human patient who received an intestinal transplant, so some T cells may come from the graft donor. Material: bone marrow, obtained 700 to 750 days after intestinal transplantation. V gene TRBV7-2 combines with J gene TRBJ2-7; D uncertain. CDR3 in amino acids: CASSLDSGPEQYF. The CDR3 DNA sequence: TGTGCCAGCAGCTTAGATTCCGGCCCCGAGCAGTACTTC. Together with reference TRBV7-2 and TRBJ2-7, the CDR3 gives the full variable domain: GAGVSQSPSNKVTEKGKDVELRCDPISGHTALYWYRQSLGQGLEFLIYFQGNSAPDKSGLPSDRFSAERTGGSVSTLTIQRTQQEDSAVYLCASSLDSGPEQYFGPGTRLTVT.